These T cell receptor beta chains were read from a single sample in a study of blood T cell repertoires in COVID-19. Assay used: immunoSEQ multiplex PCR; TCRdb lists only in-frame clones, some missing. The sample lists over 150,000 clones, approximately 85% occurring once. The sample was peripheral blood. These receptors were obtained from an elderly man with COVID-19, enrolled during active disease. Each CDR3 is given with its conserved first and last residue. The D gene is left open where the match is weak. A clone size is listed for some rows: how often the clone was seen (once, few, many), or a class if it is expanded.

d_call,j_call,cdr3_length,v_call,clone_size,cdr3_aa,cdr3_nt
TRBD1,TRBJ2-7,13,TRBV2,NA,CASSPTGAYEQYF,TGTGCCAGCAGTCCTACAGGGGCCTACGAGCAGTACTTC
NA,TRBJ1-6,15,TRBV2,NA,CASSENQGQRSPLHF,TGTGCCAGCAGTGAAAACCAGGGGCAACGGTCACCCCTCCACTTT
TRBD1,TRBJ1-1,15,TRBV9,NA,CASTARTGENTEAFF,TGTGCCAGCACCGCCCGGACAGGAGAGAACACTGAAGCTTTCTTT
TRBD2,TRBJ2-7,15,TRBV7-2,NA,CASSSAGGPAYEQYF,TGTGCCAGCAGCTCAGCGGGGGGGCCGGCCTACGAGCAGTACTTC
NA,TRBJ2-7,14,TRBV3-1/TRBV3-2,NA,CASSPAQVVSEQYF,TGTGCCAGCAGCCCGGCTCAGGTGGTGAGTGAGCAGTACTTC
NA,TRBJ2-2,15,TRBV12-5,NA,CASGLGAWDTGELFF,TGTGCTAGTGGTTTGGGGGCTTGGGACACCGGGGAGCTGTTTTTT
TRBD1,TRBJ1-1,14,TRBV13,NA,CASSSRGRNTEAFF,TGTGCCAGCAGTTCTAGGGGGCGGAACACTGAAGCTTTCTTT
TRBD2,TRBJ2-1,17,TRBV3-1/TRBV3-2,NA,CASSQDGGTSGYNEQFF,TGTGCCAGCAGCCAAGATGGTGGGACTAGCGGATACAATGAGCAGTTCTTC
NA,TRBJ2-5,13,TRBV9,NA,CASSVSSQETQYF,TGTGCCAGCAGCGTATCTTCCCAAGAGACCCAGTACTTC
NA,TRBJ2-4,16,TRBV25-1,once,CASKFWVGATKNIQYF,TGTGCCAGCAAGTTTTGGGTGGGGGCGACCAAAAACATTCAGTACTTC
TRBD2,TRBJ2-2,17,TRBV9,NA,CASSAQRGGSNTGELFF,TGTGCCAGCAGCGCCCAGCGGGGGGGATCGAACACCGGGGAGCTGTTTTTT
NA,TRBJ2-7,13,TRBV27,NA,CASSLGTSYEQYF,TGTGCCAGCAGTTTGGGCACTTCCTACGAGCAGTACTTC
NA,TRBJ2-1,13,TRBV7-9,NA,CASSSSGTPREFF,TGTGCCAGCAGCTCCTCCGGGACACCCCGCGAGTTCTTC
NA,TRBJ1-5,15,TRBV7-9,NA,CASSPPGDENQPQHF,TGTGCCAGCAGCCCCCCCGGGGATGAGAATCAGCCCCAGCATTTT
NA,TRBJ2-5,12,TRBV6-1,NA,CASSEIGETQYF,TGTGCCAGCAGTGAAATCGGAGAGACCCAGTACTTC
TRBD1,TRBJ2-2,15,TRBV7-7,NA,CASSLGRGGSGELFF,TGTGCCAGCAGCTTAGGTCGAGGGGGCTCTGGGGAGCTGTTTTTT
NA,TRBJ1-5,17,TRBV21-1,NA,CASSKALKVRVNQPQHF,TGTGCCAGCAGCAAAGCGCTTAAGGTGAGGGTCAATCAGCCCCAGCATTTT
TRBD2,TRBJ2-3,12,TRBV19,NA,CASRRGGGTQYF,TGTGCCAGTAGGCGGGGGGGCGGTACGCAGTATTTT
NA,TRBJ1-2,14,TRBV18,NA,CASSPSGALYGYTF,TGTGCCAGCTCACCAAGCGGGGCCCTCTATGGCTACACCTTC
TRBD1,TRBJ2-3,13,TRBV18,NA,CASSKQGHDTQYF,TGTGCCAGCTCAAAACAGGGGCACGATACGCAGTATTTT
NA,TRBJ2-5,13,TRBV28,NA,CASSVYLEGHWYF,TGTGCCAGCAGTGTATACCTCGAAGGACACTGGTACTTC
TRBD1,TRBJ1-2,17,TRBV4-3,NA,CASSQHSDRDRAYGYTF,TGCGCCAGCAGCCAACATTCCGACCGGGACAGGGCCTATGGCTACACCTTC
NA,TRBJ1-5,13,TRBV5-4,once,CASSLNAGKTQHF,TGTGCCAGCAGCTTGAACGCAGGGAAGACCCAGCATTTT
NA,TRBJ1-2,14,TRBV5-4,few,CASSTPRLSYGYTF,TGTGCCAGCAGCACCCCCAGGCTCTCCTATGGCTACACCTTC
NA,TRBJ2-7,13,TRBV4-1,few,CASSQVSSYEQYF,TGCGCCAGCAGCCAAGTCAGCTCCTACGAGCAGTACTTC
TRBD1,TRBJ1-4,15,TRBV9,NA,CASSASGTGREKLFF,TGTGCCAGCAGCGCCTCCGGGACAGGGAGGGAAAAACTGTTTTTT
TRBD2,TRBJ2-3,17,TRBV11-2,NA,CASSLALAGSSADTQYF,TGTGCCAGCAGCTTAGCACTAGCGGGGAGTAGCGCAGATACGCAGTATTTT
TRBD1,TRBJ1-4,11,TRBV29-1,few,CSVGDRGLLFF,TGCAGCGTCGGGGACAGGGGGCTCCTGTTTTTT
NA,TRBJ2-3,14,TRBV5-1,NA,CASSPQGEADTQYF,TGCGCCAGCAGCCCACAGGGAGAAGCAGATACGCAGTATTTT
NA,TRBJ2-1,10,TRBV19,once,CASSSDEQFF,TGTGCCAGTAGTTCCGATGAGCAGTTCTTC
TRBD1,TRBJ1-5,15,TRBV6-2/TRBV6-3,NA,CASSLGGWGNQPQHF,TGTGCCAGCAGCCTAGGGGGCTGGGGCAATCAGCCCCAGCATTTT
NA,TRBJ2-3,15,TRBV3-1/TRBV3-2,few,CASSPTHGGQGTQYF,TGTGCCAGCAGCCCTACTCACGGGGGGCAGGGTACGCAGTATTTT
NA,TRBJ1-6,14,TRBV5-1,NA,CASSLEGGQSPLHF,TGCGCCAGCAGCTTGGAAGGGGGACAATCACCCCTCCACTTT
NA,TRBJ2-2,16,TRBV11-3,NA,CASSFGGGLTPGELFF,TGTGCCAGCAGCTTTGGCGGGGGCCTAACACCGGGGGAGCTGTTTTTT
TRBD2,TRBJ2-3,14,TRBV27,NA,CASSLAGVTDTQYF,TGTGCCAGCAGTTTAGCGGGGGTCACAGATACGCAGTATTTT
TRBD1,TRBJ1-2,14,TRBV2,NA,CASSPRTGSDGYTF,TGTGCCAGCAGTCCCAGGACAGGGAGTGATGGCTACACCTTC
NA,TRBJ1-4,15,TRBV6-5,NA,CASSRAGGGNEKLFF,TGTGCCAGCAGCCGAGCGGGGGGGGGTAATGAAAAACTGTTTTTT
NA,TRBJ1-1,15,TRBV3-1/TRBV3-2,NA,CASRTMTALNTEAFF,TGTGCCAGCAGAACCATGACAGCGCTGAACACTGAAGCTTTCTTT
NA,TRBJ2-7,14,TRBV2,few,CASILIGGSYEQYF,TGTGCCAGCATTCTAATCGGGGGCTCCTACGAGCAGTACTTC
NA,TRBJ1-1,13,TRBV2,NA,CASTGYGRTEAFF,TGTGCCAGCACGGGGTACGGGCGGACTGAAGCTTTCTTT
TRBD1,TRBJ1-6,16,TRBV6-2/TRBV6-3,NA,CASSYIPGQLNSPLHF,TGTGCCAGCAGTTACATACCGGGACAGCTAAATTCACCCCTCCACTTT
NA,TRBJ1-2,15,TRBV6-1,NA,CASSEALSANYGYTF,TGTGCCAGCAGTGAAGCGCTGTCGGCTAACTATGGCTACACCTTC
NA,TRBJ1-5,15,TRBV29-1,NA,CSVEEGHGPNQPQHF,TGCAGCGTTGAAGAGGGACACGGGCCCAATCAGCCCCAGCATTTT
NA,TRBJ1-2,13,TRBV5-1,NA,CASSDTINYGYTF,TGCGCCAGCAGCGACACGATTAACTATGGCTACACCTTC
TRBD1,TRBJ1-2,14,TRBV5-1,NA,CASTPDRGNYGYTF,TGCGCCAGCACCCCGGACAGGGGGAACTATGGCTACACCTTC
TRBD1,TRBJ1-2,15,TRBV10-3,NA,CAISQPTGERDGYTF,TGTGCCATCAGCCAGCCGACAGGGGAGAGGGATGGCTACACCTTC
NA,TRBJ1-1,14,TRBV18,NA,CASSPVGVRDEAFF,TGTGCCAGCTCACCAGTCGGTGTTCGTGATGAAGCTTTCTTT
TRBD1,TRBJ2-3,15,TRBV18,NA,CASSPTGPLTDTQYF,TGTGCCAGCTCACCGACAGGGCCCCTCACAGATACGCAGTATTTT
NA,TRBJ1-1,14,TRBV5-1,NA,CASSSQDANTEAFF,TGCGCCAGCAGCTCCCAGGATGCGAACACTGAAGCTTTCTTT
NA,TRBJ2-7,13,TRBV20-1,NA,CSASISGTYEQYF,TGCAGTGCTAGTATTAGCGGTACCTACGAGCAGTACTTC
NA,TRBJ1-1,11,TRBV18,NA,CASSPGTEAFF,TGTGCCAGCTCACCCGGCACTGAAGCTTTCTTT
NA,TRBJ1-2,15,TRBV7-2,NA,CASSLADRASYGYTF,TGTGCCAGCAGCTTAGCTGACAGAGCGAGCTATGGCTACACCTTC
TRBD2,TRBJ2-1,15,TRBV18,NA,CASSSQGLAGNEQFF,TGTGCCAGCTCGTCACAGGGACTAGCGGGGAATGAGCAGTTCTTC
NA,TRBJ1-2,16,TRBV19,NA,CASSLSSGTGIYGYTF,TGTGCCAGTAGTCTTTCCTCGGGGACTGGGATCTATGGCTACACCTTC
TRBD1,TRBJ1-5,14,TRBV3-1/TRBV3-2,NA,CASSLGTGEQPQHF,TGTGCCAGCAGCCTCGGGACAGGGGAACAGCCCCAGCATTTT
NA,TRBJ1-1,13,TRBV3-1/TRBV3-2,NA,CASSQVAGTEAFF,TGTGCCAGCAGCCAGGTGGCTGGCACTGAAGCTTTCTTT
NA,TRBJ1-3,15,TRBV7-2,NA,CASSLGSPGGNTIYF,TGTGCCAGCAGCTTAGGATCGCCGGGTGGAAACACCATATATTTT